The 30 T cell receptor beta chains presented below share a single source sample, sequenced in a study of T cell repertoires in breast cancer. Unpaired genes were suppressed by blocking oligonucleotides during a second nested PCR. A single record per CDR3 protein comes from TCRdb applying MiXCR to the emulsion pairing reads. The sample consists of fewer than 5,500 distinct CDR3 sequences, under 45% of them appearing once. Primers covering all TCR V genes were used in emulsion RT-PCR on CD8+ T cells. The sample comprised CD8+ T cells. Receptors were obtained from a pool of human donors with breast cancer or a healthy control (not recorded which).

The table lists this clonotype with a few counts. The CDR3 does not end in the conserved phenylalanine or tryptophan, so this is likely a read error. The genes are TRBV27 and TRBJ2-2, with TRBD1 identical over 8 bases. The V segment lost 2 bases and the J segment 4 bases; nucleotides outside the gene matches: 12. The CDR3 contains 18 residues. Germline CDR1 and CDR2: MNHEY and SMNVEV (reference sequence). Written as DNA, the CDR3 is TGTGCCAGCAGTTTAATCCCCCCTCAGGGGGCGGGCACCGGGGAGCTGTTTCTT. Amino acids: CASSLIPPQGAGTGELFL.

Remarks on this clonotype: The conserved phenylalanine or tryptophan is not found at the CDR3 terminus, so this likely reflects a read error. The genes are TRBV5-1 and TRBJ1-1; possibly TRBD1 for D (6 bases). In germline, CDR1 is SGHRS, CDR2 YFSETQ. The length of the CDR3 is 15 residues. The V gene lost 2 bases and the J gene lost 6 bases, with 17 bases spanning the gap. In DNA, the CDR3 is TGCGCCAGCAGCTTTGGGAGACTGACAGGAGCTGAAGCTTTCCTT. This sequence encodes CASSFGRLTGAEAFL.

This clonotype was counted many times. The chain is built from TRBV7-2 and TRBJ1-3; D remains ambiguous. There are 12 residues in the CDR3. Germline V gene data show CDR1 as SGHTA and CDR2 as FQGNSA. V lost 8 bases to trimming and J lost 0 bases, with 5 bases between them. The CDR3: CASGSSGNTIYF. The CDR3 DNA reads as TGTGCCAGCGGGAGCTCTGGAAACACCATATATTTT.

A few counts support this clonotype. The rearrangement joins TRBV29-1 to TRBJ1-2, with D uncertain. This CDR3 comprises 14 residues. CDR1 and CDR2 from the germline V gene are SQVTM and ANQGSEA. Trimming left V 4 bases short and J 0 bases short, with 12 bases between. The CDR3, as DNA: TGCAGCGTTGCGACGCAGACGGCTAACTATGGCTACACCTTC. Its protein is CSVATQTANYGYTF. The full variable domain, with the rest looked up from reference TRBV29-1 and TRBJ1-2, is SAVISQKPSRDICQRGTSLTIQCQVDSQVTMMFWYRQQPGQSLTLIATANQGSEATYESGFVIDKFPISRPNLTFSTLTVSNMSPEDSSIYLCSVATQTANYGYTFGSGTRLTVV.

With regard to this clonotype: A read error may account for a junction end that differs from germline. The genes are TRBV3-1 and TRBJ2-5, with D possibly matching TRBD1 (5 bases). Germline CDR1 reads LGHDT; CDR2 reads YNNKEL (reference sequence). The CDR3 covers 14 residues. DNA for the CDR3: TGTACCAGCAGCCCAGGGATATCGTGGGAGACCCAGTACTTC. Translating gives CTSSPGISWETQYF.

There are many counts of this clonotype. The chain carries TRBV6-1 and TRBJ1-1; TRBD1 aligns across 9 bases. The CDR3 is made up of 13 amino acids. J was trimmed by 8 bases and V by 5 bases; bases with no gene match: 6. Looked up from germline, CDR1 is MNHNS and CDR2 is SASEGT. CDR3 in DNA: TGTGCCAGCAGTTCCAAGGGGACAGGGGAAGCTTTCTTT. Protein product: CASSSKGTGEAFF.

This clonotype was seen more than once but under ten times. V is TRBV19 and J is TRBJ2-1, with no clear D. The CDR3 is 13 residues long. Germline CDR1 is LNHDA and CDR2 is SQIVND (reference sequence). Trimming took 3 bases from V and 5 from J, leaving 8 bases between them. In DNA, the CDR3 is TGTGCCAGTAGTATCGCGCCCGACAATGAGCAGTTCTTC. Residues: CASSIAPDNEQFF.

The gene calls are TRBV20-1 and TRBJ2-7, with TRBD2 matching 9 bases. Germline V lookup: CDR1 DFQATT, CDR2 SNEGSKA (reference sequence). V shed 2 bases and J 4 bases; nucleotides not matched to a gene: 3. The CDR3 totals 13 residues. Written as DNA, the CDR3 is TGCAGTGCTAGACTAGCGGGAACATACGAGCAGTACTTC. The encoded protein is CSARLAGTYEQYF.

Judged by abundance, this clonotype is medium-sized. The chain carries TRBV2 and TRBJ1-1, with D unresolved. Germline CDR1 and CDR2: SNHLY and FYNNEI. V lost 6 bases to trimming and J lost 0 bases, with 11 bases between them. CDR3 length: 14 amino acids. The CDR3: CASRPRAMNTEAFF. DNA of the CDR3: TGTGCCAGCAGGCCCCGAGCCATGAACACTGAAGCTTTCTTT.

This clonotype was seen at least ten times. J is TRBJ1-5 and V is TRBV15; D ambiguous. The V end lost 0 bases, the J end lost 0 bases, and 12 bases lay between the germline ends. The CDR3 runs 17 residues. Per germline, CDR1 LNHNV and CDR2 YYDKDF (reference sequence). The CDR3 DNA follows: TGTGCCACCAGCAGAGATCCGGCAGCTTATAGCAATCAGCCCCAGCATTTT. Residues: CATSRDPAAYSNQPQHF.

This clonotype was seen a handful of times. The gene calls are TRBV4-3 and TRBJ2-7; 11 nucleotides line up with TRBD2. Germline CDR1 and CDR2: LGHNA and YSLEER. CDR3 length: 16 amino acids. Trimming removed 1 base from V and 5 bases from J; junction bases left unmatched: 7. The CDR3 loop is CASSQGLAGTLDEQYF. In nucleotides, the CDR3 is TGCGCCAGCAGCCAAGGACTAGCGGGGACGCTGGACGAGCAGTACTTC.

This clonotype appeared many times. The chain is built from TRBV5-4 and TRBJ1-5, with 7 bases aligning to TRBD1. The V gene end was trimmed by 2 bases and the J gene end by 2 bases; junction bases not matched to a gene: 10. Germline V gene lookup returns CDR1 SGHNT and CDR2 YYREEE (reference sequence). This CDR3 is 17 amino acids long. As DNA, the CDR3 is TGTGCCAGCAGCTTCGGCTCAGGGGGGCAACGCAATCAGCCCCAGCATTTT. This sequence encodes CASSFGSGGQRNQPQHF.

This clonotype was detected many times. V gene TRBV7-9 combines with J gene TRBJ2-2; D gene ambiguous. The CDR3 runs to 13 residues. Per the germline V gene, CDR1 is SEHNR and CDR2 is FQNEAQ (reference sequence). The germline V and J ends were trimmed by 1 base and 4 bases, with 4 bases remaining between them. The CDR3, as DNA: TGTGCCAGCAGCTTAGTCAGCACCGGGGAGCTGTTTTTT. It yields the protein CASSLVSTGELFF.

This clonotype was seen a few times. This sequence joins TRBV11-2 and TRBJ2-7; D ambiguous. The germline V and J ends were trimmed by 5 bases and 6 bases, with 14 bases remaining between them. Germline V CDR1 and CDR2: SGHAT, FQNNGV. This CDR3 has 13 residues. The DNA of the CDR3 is TGTGCCAGCAGCACCGGCCTGCTCGGCGAGCAGTACTTC. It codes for CASSTGLLGEQYF.

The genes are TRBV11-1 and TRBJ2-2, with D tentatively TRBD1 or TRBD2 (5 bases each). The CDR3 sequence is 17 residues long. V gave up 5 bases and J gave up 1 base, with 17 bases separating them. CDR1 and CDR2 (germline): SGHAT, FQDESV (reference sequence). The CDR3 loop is CASSHGTYLMNTGELFF. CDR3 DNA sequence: TGTGCCAGCAGCCACGGGACCTACCTCATGAACACCGGGGAGCTGTTTTTT.

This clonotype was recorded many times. The CDR3 loop is CASSWDGMNTEAFF. The CDR3 DNA sequence: TGTGCCAGCAGCTGGGACGGGATGAACACTGAAGCTTTCTTT. The gene calls are TRBV5-5 and TRBJ1-1; D may be TRBD1 (5 bases). Germline CDR1 is SGHKS and CDR2 is YYEKEE (reference sequence). The CDR3 spans 14 residues. Trimming removed 3 bases from V and 0 bases from J, with 9 bases in between.

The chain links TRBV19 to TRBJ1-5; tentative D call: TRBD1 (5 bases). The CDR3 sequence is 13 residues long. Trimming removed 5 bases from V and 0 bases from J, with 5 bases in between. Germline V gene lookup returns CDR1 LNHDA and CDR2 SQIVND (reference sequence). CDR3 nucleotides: TGTGCCAGTAGTCAGGGTAGCAATCAGCCCCAGCATTTT. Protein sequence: CASSQGSNQPQHF.

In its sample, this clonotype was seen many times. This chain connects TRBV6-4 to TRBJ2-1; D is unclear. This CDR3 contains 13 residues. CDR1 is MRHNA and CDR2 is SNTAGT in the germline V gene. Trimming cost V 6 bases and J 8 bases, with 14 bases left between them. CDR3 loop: CASSAKVRHEQFF. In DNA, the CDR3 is TGTGCCAGCAGCGCTAAAGTTAGACATGAGCAGTTCTTC.

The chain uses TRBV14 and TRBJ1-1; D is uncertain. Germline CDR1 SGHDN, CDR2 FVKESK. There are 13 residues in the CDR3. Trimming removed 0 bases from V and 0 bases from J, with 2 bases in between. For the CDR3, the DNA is TGTGCCAGCAGCCAAGACATGAACACTGAAGCTTTCTTT. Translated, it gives CASSQDMNTEAFF.

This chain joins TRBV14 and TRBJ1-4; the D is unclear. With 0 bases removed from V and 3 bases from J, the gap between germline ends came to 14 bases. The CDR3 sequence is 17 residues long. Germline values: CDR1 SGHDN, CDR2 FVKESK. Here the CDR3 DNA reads TGTGCCAGCAGCCAAGACTGGGGAGAGTCAGCTAATGAAAAACTGTTTTTT. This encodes CASSQDWGESANEKLFF.

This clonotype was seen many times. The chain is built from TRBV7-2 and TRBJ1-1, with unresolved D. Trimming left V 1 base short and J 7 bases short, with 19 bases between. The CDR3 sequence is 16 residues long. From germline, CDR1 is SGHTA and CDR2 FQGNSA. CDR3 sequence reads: CASSLVNLWGRGEAFF. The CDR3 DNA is TGTGCCAGCAGCTTAGTTAACCTTTGGGGTCGCGGTGAAGCTTTCTTT. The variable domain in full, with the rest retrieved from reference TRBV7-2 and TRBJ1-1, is GAGVSQSPSNKVTEKGKDVELRCDPISGHTALYWYRQSLGQGLEFLIYFQGNSAPDKSGLPSDRFSAERTGGSVSTLTIQRTQQEDSAVYLCASSLVNLWGRGEAFFGQGTRLTVV.

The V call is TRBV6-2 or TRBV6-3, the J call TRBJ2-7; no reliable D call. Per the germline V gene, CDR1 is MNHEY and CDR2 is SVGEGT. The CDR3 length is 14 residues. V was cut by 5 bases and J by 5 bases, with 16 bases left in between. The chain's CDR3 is CASSLRPAAHEQYV. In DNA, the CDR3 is TGTGCCAGCAGTCTTCGTCCGGCCGCCCACGAGCAGTACGTC.

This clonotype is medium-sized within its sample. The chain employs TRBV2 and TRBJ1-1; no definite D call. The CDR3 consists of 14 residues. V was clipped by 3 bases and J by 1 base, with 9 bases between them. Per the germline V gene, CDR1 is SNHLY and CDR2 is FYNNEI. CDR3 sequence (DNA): TGTGCCAGCAGTGAGCGACTGCAGAACACTGAAGCTTTCTTT. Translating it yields CASSERLQNTEAFF.

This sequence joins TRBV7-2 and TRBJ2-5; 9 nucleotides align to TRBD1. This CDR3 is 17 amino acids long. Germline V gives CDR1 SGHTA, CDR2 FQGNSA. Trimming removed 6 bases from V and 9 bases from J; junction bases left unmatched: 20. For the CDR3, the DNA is TGTGCCAGCAGTCCTACCGGAGCACACAGGGGGCGGTCGGCCCAGTACTTC. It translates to CASSPTGAHRGRSAQYF. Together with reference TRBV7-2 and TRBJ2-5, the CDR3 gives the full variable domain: GAGVSQSPSNKVTEKGKDVELRCDPISGHTALYWYRQSLGQGLEFLIYFQGNSAPDKSGLPSDRFSAERTGGSVSTLTIQRTQQEDSAVYLCASSPTGAHRGRSAQYFGPGTRLLVL.

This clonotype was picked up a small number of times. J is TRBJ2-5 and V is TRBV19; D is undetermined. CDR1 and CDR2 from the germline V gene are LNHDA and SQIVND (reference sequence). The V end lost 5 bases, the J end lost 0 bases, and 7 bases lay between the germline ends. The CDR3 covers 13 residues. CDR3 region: CASSLLHQETQYF. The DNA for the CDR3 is TGTGCCAGTAGTCTCCTTCACCAAGAGACCCAGTACTTC.

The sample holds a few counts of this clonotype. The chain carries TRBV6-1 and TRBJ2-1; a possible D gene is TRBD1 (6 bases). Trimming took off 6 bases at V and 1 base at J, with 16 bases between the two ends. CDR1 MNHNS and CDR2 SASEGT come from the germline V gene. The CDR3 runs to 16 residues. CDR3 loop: CASRWDTGRSYNEQFF. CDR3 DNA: TGTGCCAGCAGATGGGATACAGGGAGATCCTACAATGAGCAGTTCTTC.

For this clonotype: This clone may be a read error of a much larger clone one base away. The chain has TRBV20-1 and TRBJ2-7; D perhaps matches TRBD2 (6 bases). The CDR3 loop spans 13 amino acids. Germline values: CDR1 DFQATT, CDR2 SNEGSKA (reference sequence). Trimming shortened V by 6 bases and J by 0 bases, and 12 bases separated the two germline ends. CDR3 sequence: CSATGEVSYEQYF. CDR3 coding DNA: TGCAGTGCCACTGGGGAGGTCTCCTACGAGCAGTACTTC.

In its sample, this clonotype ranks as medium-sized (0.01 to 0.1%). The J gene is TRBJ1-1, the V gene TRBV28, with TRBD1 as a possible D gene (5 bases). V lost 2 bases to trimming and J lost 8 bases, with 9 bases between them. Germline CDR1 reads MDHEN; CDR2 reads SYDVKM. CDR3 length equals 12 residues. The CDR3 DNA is TGTGCCAGCAGTTTAGGGGACCGAGAAGCTTTCTTT. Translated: CASSLGDREAFF.

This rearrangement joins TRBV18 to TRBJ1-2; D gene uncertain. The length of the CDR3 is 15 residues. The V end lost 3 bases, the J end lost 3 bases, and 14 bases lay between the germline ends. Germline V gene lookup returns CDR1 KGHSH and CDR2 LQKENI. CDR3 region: CASSPQNSLDYGYTF. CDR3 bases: TGTGCCAGCTCACCCCAAAATAGTTTGGACTATGGCTACACCTTC.

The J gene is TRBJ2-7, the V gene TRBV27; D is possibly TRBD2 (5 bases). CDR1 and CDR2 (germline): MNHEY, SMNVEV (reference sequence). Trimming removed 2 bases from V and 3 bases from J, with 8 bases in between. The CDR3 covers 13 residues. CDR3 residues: CASSLTGDYEQYF. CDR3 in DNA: TGTGCCAGCAGTTTAACCGGGGACTACGAGCAGTACTTC.